This T cell receptor (beta chain) derives from a study of chemoradiotherapy in HPV16-positive cancers (dated by TCRdb to 2021 to 2024). With respect to the entire study: Candidate HPV-specific T-cell clones and common TCR motifs were defined through functional T-cell assays on cells from a couple of HPV16-positive patients. The study asked whether T-cell immunity to the HPV oncoproteins E6 and E7 changes during chemoradiotherapy and whether this immunity affects survival. Next, the candidate HPV-specific TCRs and motifs were followed in TCR repertoires from approximately 87 patients with HPV-related cancers.

General conclusions and limits of the study: The functional definition of HPV-specific T cells came from only a couple of HPV16-positive patients, and the survival association was reported for HPV16-positive patients. Expansion of candidate HPV-specific clones and E7-related TCR motifs was observed in the tumor microenvironment during treatment, whereas no such expansion was observed for non-HPV-specific T cells. In HPV16-positive patients, expansion of HPV-responsive T cells during chemoradiotherapy was found to be associated with improved recurrence-free survival.

Because repertoires were sampled repeatedly during chemoradiotherapy, clonal expansion in the tumor microenvironment could be followed. Library construction relied on the immunoSEQ multiplex PCR assay. TCRdb stores this immuneACCESS table with in-frame sequences only. Part of the clones is absent; in the studies checked, under half of the shortfall reflects unresolved V genes, and no reason is known for the rest. The sample table holds around 6,500 clones, of which less than 85% were seen once. Of the sample, 8% falls within the top ten clones. Taken from the germline V gene, the CDR1 and CDR2 loops are SNHLY and FYNNEI. Trimmed from V: 7 bases; trimmed from J: 8 bases; junction bases lacking a gene match: 10. The CDR3 contains 15 residues, cysteine and phenylalanine counted. The CDR3 DNA has 45 bases and is translated from base 1. This clone was counted a few times. The antigen it binds to is not known. No quality values exist for individual bases; no much larger clone is one base distant.

This TCR came from a human donor with HPV-associated anogenital cancer. Here the sequenced sample was tumor tissue, taken from a patient who underwent chemoradiotherapy. The chain was built from TRBV2 and TRBJ1-6; a stretch of 8 junction bases matches TRBD1. The sequence in DNA is TGTGCCAGCATTGGGACAGGTAGTCGGGATTCACCCCTCCACTTT. This gives the protein CASIGTGSRDSPLHF.